These 28 T cell receptor beta chains originate from one sample sequenced in a study of sequential checkpoint blockade in melanoma (dated by TCRdb to between 2019 and 2020). The library was prepared using the immunoSEQ multiplex PCR assay. This is the immuneACCESS table as TCRdb keeps it, with only in-frame sequences that have V and J called. A part of the clones is gone; compared with another copy, unresolved V genes explain less than half, and the rest is unexplained. This sample lists around 3,600 clones; less than 50% were detected once. The ten largest account for 40% to 45% of the sample. The treatment or condition label, as the study defines it: randomized to nivolumab then ipilimumab (arm A) or the reverse (arm B). The sample here was CD8+ T cells sorted from blood (inferred from file names), taken from a patient given nivolumab and ipilimumab in sequence. Receptors originate from a human donor with melanoma.

This clone is medium-sized. The chain couples TRBV28 to TRBJ1-2, with a tentative D call TRBD1 (5 bases). The CDR3 consists of 13 residues. V was trimmed by 6 bases and J by 3 bases, leaving 11 bases between them. CDR1 and CDR2 (germline): MDHEN, SYDVKM. The CDR3 loop reads CASSTDIYYGYTF. The DNA for the CDR3 is TGTGCCAGCAGCACGGACATCTACTATGGCTACACCTTC.

This clone was detected a few times. The chain is built from TRBV7-9 and TRBJ2-7; 10 nucleotides agree with TRBD2. V shed 2 bases and J 2 bases; nucleotides not matched to a gene: 3. Germline V CDR1 and CDR2: SEHNR, FQNEAQ (reference sequence). CDR3 size: 15 residues. CDR3: CASSLLLAGAYEQYF. The DNA of the CDR3 is TGTGCCAGCAGCTTACTGCTAGCGGGAGCCTACGAGCAGTACTTC.

The chain joins TRBV9 to TRBJ2-7; 12 bases match TRBD2. The V gene end was trimmed by 3 bases and the J gene end by 6 bases; junction bases not matched to a gene: 10. The germline V gene has CDR1 SGDLS and CDR2 YYNGEE. This CDR3 is built from 16 residues. CDR3 in amino acids: CASSAETSGRPFEQYF. Written as DNA, the CDR3 is TGTGCCAGCAGCGCCGAAACTAGCGGGAGGCCCTTCGAGCAGTACTTC.

This clone occurred a few times. The V gene is TRBV10-3, the J gene TRBJ1-4; D is unclear. Per the germline V gene, CDR1 is ENHRY and CDR2 is SYGVKD. CDR3 size: 12 residues. V was clipped by 6 bases and J by 8 bases, with 10 bases between them. The CDR3 spells CAIRAGPEKLFF. CDR3 bases: TGTGCCATCAGGGCAGGCCCCGAAAAACTGTTTTTT.

This clone showed up just a few times. The chain employs TRBV28 and TRBJ2-7; 10 positions agree with TRBD2. The CDR3 contains 15 residues. Germline assignment: CDR1 MDHEN and CDR2 SYDVKM. Germline trimming cut 8 bases from V and 2 bases from J; bases unmatched to any gene: 9. The CDR3 is CASWPTLAGTYEQYF. The CDR3 DNA sequence: TGTGCCAGCTGGCCCACACTAGCGGGAACCTACGAGCAGTACTTC.

The J gene is TRBJ2-7, the V gene TRBV28; D is ambiguous. This CDR3 contains 14 residues. V shed 7 bases and J shed 0 bases, with 13 bases lying between them. CDR1 is MDHEN and CDR2 is SYDVKM in the germline V gene. CDR3 loop: CASKLARYSYEQYF. CDR3 in DNA: TGTGCCAGCAAATTAGCCCGGTACTCCTACGAGCAGTACTTC.

The chain is built from TRBV28 and TRBJ1-1, with TRBD1 identical over 8 bases. Germline V gives CDR1 MDHEN, CDR2 SYDVKM. The junction had 7 bases not matched to a gene; V was cut back by 3 bases and J by 1 base. This CDR3 is built from 16 residues. The CDR3 region is CASSFLPGQANTEAFF. CDR3 bases: TGTGCCAGCAGTTTTTTACCGGGACAGGCGAACACTGAAGCTTTCTTT.

This clone came up a few times. This rearrangement joins TRBV2 to TRBJ2-7; 9 positions match TRBD1. J lost 4 bases, V lost 6 bases, and 7 bases had no gene match. This CDR3 comprises 14 residues. Germline CDR1 and CDR2: SNHLY and FYNNEI. The CDR3: CASRVGQGRYEQYF. CDR3 sequence (DNA): TGTGCCAGCAGGGTAGGACAGGGGCGATACGAGCAGTACTTC.

This clone has just a few counts. An end of the junction differs from the germline gene, which may be a read error. V is TRBV2 and J is TRBJ1-4; D gene uncertain. Per the germline V gene, CDR1 is SNHLY and CDR2 is FYNNEI. CDR3 length: 14 amino acids. CDR3 loop: CASSARFLNEKLYF. The CDR3 nucleotides read TGTGCCAGCAGCGCACGGTTTCTGAATGAAAAACTGTATTTT. The full variable domain, with the rest looked up from reference TRBV2 and TRBJ1-4, is EPEVTQTPSHQVTQMGQEVILRCVPISNHLYFYWYRQILGQKVEFLVSFYNNEISEKSEIFDDQFSVERPDGSNFTLKIRSTKLEDSAMYFCASSARFLNEKLYFGSGTQLSVL.

This clone was seen a single time. The rearrangement links TRBV9 to TRBJ1-1; D is perhaps TRBD1 (6 bases). V was shortened by 0 bases and J by 2 bases, with 8 bases between the two germline ends. This CDR3 has 14 amino acids. Germline lookup yields CDR1 SGDLS and CDR2 YYNGEE. The CDR3 here is CASSVEGDNTEAFF. In DNA form, the CDR3 reads TGTGCCAGCAGCGTAGAGGGGGATAACACTGAAGCTTTCTTT. Supplemented by reference TRBV9 and TRBJ1-1, the full variable domain reads DSGVTQTPKHLITATGQRVTLRCSPRSGDLSVYWYQQSLDQGLQFLIQYYNGEERAKGNILERFSAQQFPDLHSELNLSSLELGDSALYFCASSVEGDNTEAFFGQGTRLTVV.

This sequence joins TRBV25-1 and TRBJ1-3; weak D call: TRBD1 (5 bases). Looked up from germline, CDR1 is MGHDK and CDR2 is SYGVNS. Between the trimmed V and J ends, which lost 4 bases and 0 bases, there was a span of 13 bases. The CDR3 has 16 amino acids. This chain's CDR3 is CASSGGGDYSGNTIYF. For the CDR3, the DNA is TGTGCCAGCAGTGGGGGAGGGGATTACTCTGGAAACACCATATATTTT.

V is TRBV9 and J is TRBJ1-4; the match to TRBD1 covers 10 bases. Germline-derived CDR1 and CDR2 are SGDLS and YYNGEE. Trimming removed 2 bases from V and 5 bases from J; junction bases left unmatched: 9. This CDR3 spans 17 amino acids. In DNA form, the CDR3 reads TGTGCCAGCAGCGTGCGCTCGGACAGGGGGTGGAATGAAAAACTGTTTTTT. Encoded protein: CASSVRSDRGWNEKLFF.

V is TRBV27 and J is TRBJ2-6; 7 nucleotides agree with TRBD2. Germline V gene data show CDR1 as MNHEY and CDR2 as SMNVEV (reference sequence). V trimming: 3 bases; J trimming: 7 bases; junction bases outside the gene matches: 3. This CDR3 is built from 14 residues. The CDR3 sequence: CASSLGGIANVLTF. DNA of the CDR3: TGTGCCAGCAGTTTGGGGGGGATCGCCAACGTCCTGACTTTC. The whole variable domain, remainder taken from reference TRBV27 and TRBJ2-6, is EAQVTQNPRYLITVTGKKLTVTCSQNMNHEYMSWYRQDPGLGLRQIYYSMNVEVTDKGDVPEGYKVSRKEKRNFPLILESPSPNQTSLYFCASSLGGIANVLTFGAGSRLTVL.

This clone was observed a handful of times. The rearrangement joins TRBV28 to TRBJ2-7; D is unresolved. This CDR3 contains 12 residues. Per germline, CDR1 MDHEN and CDR2 SYDVKM. V was shortened by 3 bases and J by 4 bases, with 7 bases between the two germline ends. The CDR3 loop is CASSLTTYEQYF. CDR3 in DNA: TGTGCCAGCAGTTTGACAACATACGAGCAGTACTTC.

The chain links TRBV7-2 to TRBJ2-5; D may be TRBD1 (6 bases). Germline CDR1 SGHTA, CDR2 FQGNSA. This CDR3 has 12 amino acids. The ends were cut back, 5 bases at V and 7 bases at J, with 11 bases in the middle. CDR3 in amino acids: CASSPDSGTQYF. CDR3 DNA: TGTGCCAGCAGCCCGGACAGCGGGACCCAGTACTTC.

The CDR3 region is CASSVRGSYEQYF. CDR3 nucleotides: TGTGCCAGCAGTGTCAGGGGTAGTTACGAGCAGTACTTC. The gene calls are TRBV25-1 and TRBJ2-7; tentatively, D is TRBD1 (6 bases). Germline V gene data show CDR1 as MGHDK and CDR2 as SYGVNS. This CDR3 has 13 residues. V was trimmed by 4 bases and J by 4 bases, leaving 11 bases between them.

This clone was observed a handful of times. The chain links TRBV7-3 to TRBJ1-4; TRBD1 matches 8 bases. The CDR3 runs to 13 residues. Germline trimming cut 8 bases from V and 4 bases from J; bases unmatched to any gene: 3. Germline V gives CDR1 SGHTA, CDR2 FQGTGA. The CDR3 DNA sequence: TGTGCCAGCGGAGGACAGGGTAATGAAAAACTGTTTTTT. Translating gives CASGGQGNEKLFF.

The gene calls are TRBV6-5 and TRBJ2-7; the match to TRBD1 covers 7 bases. The ends lost 4 bases at V and 5 bases at J; junction bases unmatched: 8. Per germline, CDR1 MNHEY and CDR2 SVGAGI. CDR3 length equals 14 residues. CDR3 DNA sequence: TGTGCCAGCAGTTCCGACAGGGCAGAGAACGAGCAGTACTTC. This sequence encodes CASSSDRAENEQYF.

This sequence joins TRBV7-6 and TRBJ1-5; 9 bases line up with TRBD1. This CDR3 is 14 amino acids long. V lost 5 bases to trimming and J lost 4 bases; unmatched junction nucleotides: 3. Germline V lookup: CDR1 SGHVS, CDR2 FNYEAQ. This CDR3 is CASSQTGGNQPQHF. CDR3 DNA sequence: TGTGCCAGCAGCCAGACAGGGGGTAATCAGCCCCAGCATTTT.

The chain links TRBV5-1 to TRBJ2-7, with 7 bases aligning to TRBD1. The CDR3 is made up of 16 amino acids. The ends lost 4 bases at V and 3 bases at J; junction bases unmatched: 13. Per the germline V gene, CDR1 is SGHRS and CDR2 is YFSETQ. The CDR3 bases are TGCGCCAGCAGCATCACGACCACAGGGGTGGGCTACGAGCAGTACTTC. Its translation is CASSITTTGVGYEQYF.

This chain joins TRBV19 and TRBJ1-5, with D perhaps matching TRBD1 (6 bases). Germline CDR1 and CDR2: LNHDA and SQIVND (reference sequence). CDR3 length: 13 amino acids. V was clipped by 6 bases and J by 3 bases, with 9 bases between them. The CDR3 DNA is TGTGCCAGTAGAGACAGGTCCAATCAGCCCCAGCATTTT. It codes for CASRDRSNQPQHF.

The chain recombines TRBV21-1 with TRBJ1-2; TRBD1 is the table's D call, not checked against the DNA. TRBV21-1 is described as a pseudogene. CDR3 size: 14 residues. The CDR3 bases are TGTGCCAGCAGCAAAGGGGGCGAGACGGCGGGCTACACCTTC. Its protein is CASSKGGETAGYTF.

The chain uses TRBV27 and TRBJ2-7; a possible D gene is TRBD2 (6 bases). There are 15 residues in the CDR3. From germline, CDR1 is MNHEY and CDR2 SMNVEV (reference sequence). V lost 5 bases and J 1 base, leaving 15 bases between the germline ends. CDR3 region: CASSGVTGLSYEQYF. The CDR3 DNA follows: TGTGCCAGCAGTGGTGTGACGGGACTGTCCTACGAGCAGTACTTC.

The rearrangement joins TRBV6-1 to TRBJ2-7, with no clear D. CDR3 size: 16 residues. Germline CDR1 MNHNS, CDR2 SASEGT. Trimming removed 7 bases from V and 0 bases from J, with 19 bases in between. The CDR3 protein is CASNDLEFRDSYEQYF. The DNA for the CDR3 is TGTGCCAGCAATGATCTGGAGTTCAGAGACTCCTACGAGCAGTACTTC.

The chain's CDR3 is CASSPRPSSYNEQFF. The CDR3 nucleotides read TGTGCCAGTAGTCCCCGTCCCAGCTCCTACAATGAGCAGTTCTTC. The chain employs TRBV19 and TRBJ2-1, with D hard to call. The germline V gene encodes CDR1 LNHDA and CDR2 SQIVND (reference sequence). This CDR3 region has 15 residues. V dropped 5 bases and J dropped 0 bases, with 11 bases sitting between them.

The J gene is TRBJ2-3, the V gene TRBV28; 9 bases match TRBD2. CDR1 MDHEN and CDR2 SYDVKM come from the germline V gene. Germline trimming cut 3 bases from V and 3 bases from J; bases unmatched to any gene: 1. This CDR3 spans 14 amino acids. The CDR3 DNA sequence: TGTGCCAGCAGTTTTCTAGCGGGGACAGATACGCAGTATTTT. Protein sequence: CASSFLAGTDTQYF.

This rearrangement joins TRBV4-2 to TRBJ2-7; perhaps TRBD1 as D (7 bases). V was pared by 3 bases and J by 1 base, with 10 bases between. The germline gives CDR1 LGHNA, CDR2 YNFKEQ. This CDR3 region has 14 residues. The CDR3 bases are TGTGCCAGCAGCCAGGGGGGACAGTCCTACGAGCAGTACTTC. Translated, it gives CASSQGGQSYEQYF.

A few counts support this clone. The rearrangement uses TRBV6-6 and TRBJ1-1; TRBD1 agrees at 8 bases. This CDR3 has 14 residues. Germline V gene sequence: CDR1 MNHNY, CDR2 SVGAGI (reference sequence). J lost 4 bases, V lost 6 bases, and 7 bases had no gene match. CDR3 sequence: CASRISQGGTEAFF. The DNA for the CDR3 is TGTGCCAGCAGAATCTCACAGGGGGGCACTGAAGCTTTCTTT.